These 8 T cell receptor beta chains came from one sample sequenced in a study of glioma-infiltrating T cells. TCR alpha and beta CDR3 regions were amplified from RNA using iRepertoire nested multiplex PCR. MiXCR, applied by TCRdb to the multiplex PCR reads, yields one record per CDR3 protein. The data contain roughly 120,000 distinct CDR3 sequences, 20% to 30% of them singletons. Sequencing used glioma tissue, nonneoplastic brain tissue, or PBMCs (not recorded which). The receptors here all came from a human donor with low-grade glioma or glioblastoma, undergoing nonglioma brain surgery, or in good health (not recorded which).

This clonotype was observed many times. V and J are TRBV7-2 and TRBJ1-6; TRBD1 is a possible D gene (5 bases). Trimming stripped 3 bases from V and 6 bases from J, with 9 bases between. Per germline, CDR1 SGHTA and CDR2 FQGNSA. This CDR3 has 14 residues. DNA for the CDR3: TGTGCCAGCAGCTTGGTCAGGGCTAATTCACCCCTCCACTTT. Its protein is CASSLVRANSPLHF.

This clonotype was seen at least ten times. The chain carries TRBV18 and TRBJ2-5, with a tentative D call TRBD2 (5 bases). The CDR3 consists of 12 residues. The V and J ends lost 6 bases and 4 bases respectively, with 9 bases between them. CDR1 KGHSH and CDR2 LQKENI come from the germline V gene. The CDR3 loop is CASSPRGETQYF. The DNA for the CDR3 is TGTGCCAGCTCCCCCCGGGGAGAGACCCAGTACTTC.

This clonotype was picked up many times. CDR3 coding DNA: TGTGCCAGCAGATCCGGACAGTATAGCAATCAGCCCCAGCATTTT. Translation: CASRSGQYSNQPQHF. This chain connects TRBV6-2 or TRBV6-3 to TRBJ1-5; possibly TRBD1 for D (6 bases). Germline lookup yields CDR1 MNHEY and CDR2 SVGEGT. Deletions cut 6 bases from V and 0 bases from J, with 12 bases between. The CDR3 covers 15 residues.

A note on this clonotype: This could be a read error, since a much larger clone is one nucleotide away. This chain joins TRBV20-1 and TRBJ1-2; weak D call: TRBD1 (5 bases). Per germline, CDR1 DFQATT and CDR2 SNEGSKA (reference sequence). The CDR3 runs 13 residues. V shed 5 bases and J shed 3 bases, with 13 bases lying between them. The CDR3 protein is CSAGGTGDYGYTF. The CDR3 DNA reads TGCAGTGCTGGCGGGACCGGCGACTATGGCTACACCTTC.

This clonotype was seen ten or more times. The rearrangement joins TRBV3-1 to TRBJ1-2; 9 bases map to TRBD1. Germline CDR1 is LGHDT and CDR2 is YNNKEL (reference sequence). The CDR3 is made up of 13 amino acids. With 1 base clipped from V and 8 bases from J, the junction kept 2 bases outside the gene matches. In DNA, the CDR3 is TGTGCCAGCAGCCAAGGACAGGGGGACGGCTACACCTTC. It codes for CASSQGQGDGYTF.

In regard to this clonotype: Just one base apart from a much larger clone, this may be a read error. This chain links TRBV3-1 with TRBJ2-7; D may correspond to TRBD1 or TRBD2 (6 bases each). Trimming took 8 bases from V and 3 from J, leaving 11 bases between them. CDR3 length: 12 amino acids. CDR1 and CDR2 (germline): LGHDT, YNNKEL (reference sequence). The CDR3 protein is CASGGTYYEQYF. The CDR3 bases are TGTGCCAGCGGGGGGACATACTACGAGCAGTACTTC.

CDR3 in DNA: TGCGCCAGGCCGGGACTCCTGGGCGAAAGCAATCAGCCCCTCCACTTT. Encoded protein: CARPGLLGESNQPLHF. The chain combines TRBV5-1 with TRBJ1-6; D may be TRBD1 (5 bases). Trimming pared 8 bases from V and 13 bases from J, leaving 28 bases between. Germline-derived CDR1 and CDR2 are SGHRS and YFSETQ. This CDR3 contains 16 residues.

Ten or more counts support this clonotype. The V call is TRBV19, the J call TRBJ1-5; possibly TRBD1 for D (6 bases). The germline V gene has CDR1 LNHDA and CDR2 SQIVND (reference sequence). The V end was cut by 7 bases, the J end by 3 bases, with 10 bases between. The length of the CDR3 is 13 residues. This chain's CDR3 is CASKDRPNQPQHF. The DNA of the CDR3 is TGTGCCAGTAAGGACAGACCCAATCAGCCCCAGCATTTT.